This T cell receptor (beta chain) appears in the sequencing data of a study of radiotherapy plus CTLA-4 blockade in lung cancer. Chemo-refractory metastatic non-small-cell lung cancer patients were treated with focal radiation plus CTLA-4 blockade with ipilimumab. Data came from immunoSEQ multiplex PCR; TCRdb stores just in-frame clones and leaves some out. The repertoire includes about 60,000 clones, over 75% of them detected once, and 4% to 5% sits in the top ten. Regarding the study as a whole: In blood, tumor-derived TCR clones expanded after radiotherapy plus ipilimumab. Response was reportedly best predicted by early blood T cell clone dynamics, with interferon-beta.

Points on this clone: Its target is not known.

The CDR3 runs 12 residues. The germline V gene encodes CDR1 MDHEN and CDR2 SYDVKM. V dropped 5 bases and J dropped 7 bases, with 12 bases sitting between them. The receptor was derived from a human donor with non-small cell lung cancer who had a partial response to radiotherapy plus ipilimumab. The V and J genes are TRBV28 and TRBJ2-7; D call uncertain. This sample comprised peripheral blood, obtained from a patient treated with radiotherapy plus ipilimumab. Here the CDR3 reads CASSTQLREQYF. The CDR3 bases are TGTGCCAGCAGTACCCAACTCCGGGAGCAGTACTTC.